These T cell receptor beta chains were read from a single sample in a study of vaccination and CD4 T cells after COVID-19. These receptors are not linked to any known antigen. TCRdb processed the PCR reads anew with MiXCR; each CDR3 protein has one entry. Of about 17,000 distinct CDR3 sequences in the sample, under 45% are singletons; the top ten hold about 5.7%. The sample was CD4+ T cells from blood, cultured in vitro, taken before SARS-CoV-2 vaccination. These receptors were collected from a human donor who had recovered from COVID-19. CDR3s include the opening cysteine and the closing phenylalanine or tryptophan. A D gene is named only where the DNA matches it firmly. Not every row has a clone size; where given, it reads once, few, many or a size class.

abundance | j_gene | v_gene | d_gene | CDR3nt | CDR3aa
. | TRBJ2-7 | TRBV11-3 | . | TGTGCCAGCAGCTCCCCCCGGGACACCTACGAGCAGTACTTC | CASSSPRDTYEQYF
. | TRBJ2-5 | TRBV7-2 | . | TGTGCCAGCAGCTTAGCGAAGGGCAGGGACCAAGAGACCCAGTACTTC | CASSLAKGRDQETQYF
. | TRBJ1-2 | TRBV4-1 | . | TGCGCCAGCAGCCAAAATGCGAGGGCCATATCGAGCTACACCTTC | CASSQNARAISSYTF
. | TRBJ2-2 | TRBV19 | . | TGTGCCAGTACGGTTACGGGGGGCTTTGGCACCGGGGAGCTGTTTTTT | CASTVTGGFGTGELFF
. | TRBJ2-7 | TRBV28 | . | TGTGCCAGCAGTCCCGGACAGGCGGGGGAGCAGTACTTC | CASSPGQAGEQYF
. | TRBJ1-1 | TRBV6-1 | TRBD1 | TGTGCCAGCAAGAGACAGGGCGATCCGAACACTGAAGCTTTCTTT | CASKRQGDPNTEAFF
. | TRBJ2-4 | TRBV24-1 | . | TGTGCCACCAGTGATTTATCCAGCTTAGCCAAAAACATTCAGTACTTC | CATSDLSSLAKNIQYF
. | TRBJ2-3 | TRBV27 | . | TGTGCCAGCAGTTTGCGGGCCCTGGATACGCAGTATTTT | CASSLRALDTQYF
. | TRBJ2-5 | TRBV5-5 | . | TGTGCCAGCAGCTTGGCCGCGGTAGGAGAGACCCAGTACTTC | CASSLAAVGETQYF
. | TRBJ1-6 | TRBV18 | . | TGTGCCAGCGCACAACAGCCCTATAATTCACCCCTCCACTTT | CASAQQPYNSPLHF
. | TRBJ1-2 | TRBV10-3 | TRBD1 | TGTGCCACGGGGACCCGGACAGGATCGTATGGCTACACCTTC | CATGTRTGSYGYTF
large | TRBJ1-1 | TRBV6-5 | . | TGTGCCAGCAGTTCTCTGTCGGGCAGGGCCGTTACTGAAGCTTTCTTT | CASSSLSGRAVTEAFF
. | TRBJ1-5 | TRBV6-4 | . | TGTGCCAGCAGTGACTCGAAAGGGGATAGCAATCAGCCCCAGCATTTT | CASSDSKGDSNQPQHF
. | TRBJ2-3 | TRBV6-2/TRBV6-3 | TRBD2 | TGTGCCAGCAGTTACGGCAGCGGGAGGGGCCCCGATACGCAGTATTTT | CASSYGSGRGPDTQYF
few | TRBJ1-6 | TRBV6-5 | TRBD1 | TGTGCCAGCAGGTACAGGGGTTCCTATAATTCACCCCTCCACTTT | CASRYRGSYNSPLHF
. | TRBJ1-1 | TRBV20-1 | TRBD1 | TGCAGTGCCCTGGGGCAGGGGGTTCTGTTCAGTGAAGCTTTCTTT | CSALGQGVLFSEAFF
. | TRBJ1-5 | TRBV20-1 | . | TGCAGTGCTAGTAGGGGGGCCTTTCAGCCCCAGCATTTT | CSASRGAFQPQHF
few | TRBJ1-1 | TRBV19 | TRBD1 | TGTGCCAGTAGTGCCCGGGACAGGGGATTTGACACTGAAGCTTTCTTT | CASSARDRGFDTEAFF
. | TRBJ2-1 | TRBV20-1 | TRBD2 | TGCAGTGCTAGAGATCCGACTAGCCCCTACAATGAGCAGTTCTTC | CSARDPTSPYNEQFF
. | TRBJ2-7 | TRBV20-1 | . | TGCAGTGCTAGCCCCGTGAGGCAGGGCTACGAGCAGTACTTC | CSASPVRQGYEQYF
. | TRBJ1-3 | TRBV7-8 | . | TGTGCCAGCAGCTTAGGGGACCTGGGAAACACCATATATTTT | CASSLGDLGNTIYF
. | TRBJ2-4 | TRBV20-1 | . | TGCAGTGCTAGAGATCGAGGAGGTCCGTCTAAAAACATTCAGTACTTC | CSARDRGGPSKNIQYF
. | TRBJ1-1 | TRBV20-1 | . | TGCAGTGCTAGAGATATTCGGCAGGCGAACACTGAAGCTTTCTTT | CSARDIRQANTEAFF
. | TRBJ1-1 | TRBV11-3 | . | TGTGCCAGCAGCAATCCCCGTGGGGGGCGGACTGAAGCTTTCTTT | CASSNPRGGRTEAFF
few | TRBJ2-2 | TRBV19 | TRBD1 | TGTGCCAGTAAGCAACAGGGGTCTCCCGGGGAGCTGTTTTTT | CASKQQGSPGELFF
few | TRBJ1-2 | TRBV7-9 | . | TGTGCCAGCAGCTCACCGACAGGCGGTCTGCATGGCTACACCTTC | CASSSPTGGLHGYTF
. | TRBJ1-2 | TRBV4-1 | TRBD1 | TGCGCCAGCAGCCAAGACCTGACAGGGGTGAATGGCTACACCTTC | CASSQDLTGVNGYTF
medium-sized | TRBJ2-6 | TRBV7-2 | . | TGTGCCAGCAGCTTAGTGGTAGGTGGGGCCAACGTCCTGACTTTC | CASSLVVGGANVLTF
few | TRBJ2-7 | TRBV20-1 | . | TGCAGTGCTAGAGATTCAGGTCAGGGTCGGGCCTACGAGCAGTACTTC | CSARDSGQGRAYEQYF
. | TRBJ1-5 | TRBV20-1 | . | TGCAGTGCTAGGACGGACTATGATCAGCCCCAGCATTTT | CSARTDYDQPQHF
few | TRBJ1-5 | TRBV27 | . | TGTGCCAGCAGCCCACAGGGAACCGGGGGCAATCAGCCCCAGCATTTT | CASSPQGTGGNQPQHF
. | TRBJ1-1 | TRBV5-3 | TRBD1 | TGTGCCAGCAGCGGACAGGTTGGCACTGAAGCTTTCTTT | CASSGQVGTEAFF
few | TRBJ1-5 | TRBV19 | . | TGTGCCAGTAGTATGCAGTTGGAAAGGCCCCAGCATTTT | CASSMQLERPQHF
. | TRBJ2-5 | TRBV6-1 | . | TGTGCCAGCAGCCAAACGCGGGAGACCCAGTACTTC | CASSQTRETQYF
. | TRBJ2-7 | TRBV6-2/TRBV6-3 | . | TGTGCCACTGGAGGCTACGAGCAGTACTTC | CATGGYEQYF
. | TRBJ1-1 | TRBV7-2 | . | TGTGCCAGCAGCTATAATGGTAGGGCAGAGTCGAGGAACACTGAAGCTTTCTTT | CASSYNGRAESRNTEAFF